This T cell receptor beta chain stems from a study of radiotherapy plus CTLA-4 blockade in lung cancer. The CDR3 spans 14 residues. Germline values: CDR1 PRHDT, CDR2 FYEKMQ (reference sequence). The germline V and J ends were trimmed by 5 bases and 4 bases, with 14 bases remaining between them. Produced via immunoSEQ multiplex PCR; TCRdb's table is partial and in-frame only. The sample has about 98,000 clones; around four fifths are singletons. The chain carries TRBV13 and TRBJ2-5; the D gene is possibly TRBD2 (6 bases). The source material was peripheral blood, sampled from a patient treated with radiotherapy plus ipilimumab. This sequence originates from a human donor with non-small cell lung cancer who had a partial response to radiotherapy plus ipilimumab. The CDR3 DNA reads as TGTGCCAGCAGCCCAACGGGAGCTCGAGAGACCCAGTACTTC. Amino acids: CASSPTGARETQYF.